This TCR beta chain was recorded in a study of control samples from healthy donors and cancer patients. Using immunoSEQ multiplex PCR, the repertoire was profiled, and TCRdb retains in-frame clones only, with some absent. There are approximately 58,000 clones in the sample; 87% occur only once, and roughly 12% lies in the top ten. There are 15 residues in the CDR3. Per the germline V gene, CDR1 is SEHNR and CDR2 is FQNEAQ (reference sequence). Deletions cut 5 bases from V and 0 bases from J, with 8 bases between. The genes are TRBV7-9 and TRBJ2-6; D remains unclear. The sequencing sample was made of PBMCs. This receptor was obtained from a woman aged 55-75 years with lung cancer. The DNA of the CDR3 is TGTGCCAGCAGCGCCACATACTCTGGGGCCAACGTCCTGACTTTC. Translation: CASSATYSGANVLTF.